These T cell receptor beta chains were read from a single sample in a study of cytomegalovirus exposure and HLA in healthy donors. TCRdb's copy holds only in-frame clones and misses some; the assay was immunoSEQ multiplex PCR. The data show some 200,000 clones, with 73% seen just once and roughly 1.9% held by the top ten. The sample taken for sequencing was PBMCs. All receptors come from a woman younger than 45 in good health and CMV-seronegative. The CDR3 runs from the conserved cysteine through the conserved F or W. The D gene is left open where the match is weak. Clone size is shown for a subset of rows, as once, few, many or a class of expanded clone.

CASSGDRVNQPQHF | TGTGCCAGCAGCGGGGACAGGGTTAATCAGCCCCAGCATTTT | few | TRBV2 | TRBD1 | TRBJ1-5
CASSTSGTVSNQPQHF | TGTGCCAGTAGTACCTCTGGGACAGTTAGCAATCAGCCCCAGCATTTT | - | TRBV19 | TRBD1 | TRBJ1-5
CASSLETGDRGYGYTF | TGCGCCAGCAGCTTGGAAACGGGGGACAGGGGATATGGCTACACCTTC | few | TRBV5-1 | TRBD1 | TRBJ1-2
CASSAWGETGANVLTF | TGTGCCAGCAGCGCTTGGGGGGAAACTGGGGCCAACGTCCTGACTTTC | - | TRBV9 | - | TRBJ2-6
CASIHSGYSAGSQETQYF | TGTGCCAGCATCCACTCCGGCTACAGCGCTGGGAGCCAAGAGACCCAGTACTTC | - | TRBV13 | - | TRBJ2-5
CASSDSPTISTDTQYF | TGTGCCAGCAGTGACTCGCCGACTATCAGCACAGATACGCAGTATTTT | - | TRBV6-4 | - | TRBJ2-3
CAISDGPNQETQYF | TGTGCCATCAGCGATGGGCCGAACCAAGAGACCCAGTACTTC | - | TRBV10-3 | - | TRBJ2-5
CASSLNLASPAGDTGELFF | TGCGCCAGCAGCTTAAATTTAGCAAGCCCCGCCGGCGACACCGGGGAGCTGTTTTTT | - | TRBV5-1 | - | TRBJ2-2
CASSSVGGFGEQFF | TGTGCCAGCAGCTCAGTGGGAGGATTCGGCGAGCAGTTCTTC | few | TRBV7-6 | - | TRBJ2-1
CASSFREVAGTYNEQFF | TGTGCCAGCAGTTTTCGGGAAGTAGCGGGGACCTACAATGAGCAGTTCTTC | - | TRBV27 | TRBD2 | TRBJ2-1
CASSSFPDTQYF | TGTGCCAGCAGCTCATTCCCAGATACGCAGTATTTT | - | TRBV11-2 | - | TRBJ2-3
CASSRVSPGAEAFF | TGTGCCAGTAGTAGGGTTAGCCCCGGGGCTGAAGCTTTCTTT | - | TRBV19 | - | TRBJ1-1
CASSVQGTEAFF | TGTGCCAGCAGCGTTCAGGGGACTGAAGCTTTCTTT | few | TRBV7-9 | - | TRBJ1-1
CSSSLVLEETQYF | TGTTCCAGCAGCTTAGTTTTAGAAGAGACCCAGTACTTC | - | TRBV7-9 | - | TRBJ2-5
CASSQDRLAGMYEQYF | TGCGCCAGCAGCCAAGATCGCCTAGCGGGAATGTACGAGCAGTACTTC | - | TRBV4-3 | TRBD2 | TRBJ2-7
CASSIGPGGEGYEQYF | TGTGCCAGTAGTATAGGCCCGGGGGGCGAGGGATACGAGCAGTACTTC | - | TRBV19 | - | TRBJ2-7
CASSLGANTEAFF | TGTGCCAGCAGCTTAGGGGCGAACACTGAAGCTTTCTTT | - | TRBV7-3 | - | TRBJ1-1
CASSAREDTQYF | TGTGCCAGCAGCGCGAGGGAGGACACGCAGTATTTT | - | TRBV9 | - | TRBJ2-3
CASSLIHSSGILSTDTQYF | TGTGCCAGCAGCTTGATTCACAGTTCCGGAATCCTTAGCACAGATACGCAGTATTTT | - | TRBV5-6 | - | TRBJ2-3
CASSTRTGQYEQYF | TGTGCCAGTAGTACCAGGACAGGGCAATACGAGCAGTACTTC | - | TRBV19 | TRBD1 | TRBJ2-7
CASSLTSGLASDTQYF | TGTGCCAGCAGTCTAACTTCTGGGCTAGCATCAGATACGCAGTATTTT | - | TRBV7-2 | - | TRBJ2-3
CASSSSGGKHNEQFF | TGCGCCAGCAGTTCCTCAGGGGGGAAACACAATGAGCAGTTCTTC | - | TRBV5-1 | - | TRBJ2-1
CASSLGFRQDSYEQYF | TGTGCCAGCAGCTTAGGGTTCCGGCAGGACTCCTACGAGCAGTACTTC | - | TRBV7-8 | - | TRBJ2-7
CSVEVRRLAEQQFF | TGCAGCGTTGAAGTGAGGAGACTAGCGGAACAGCAGTTCTTC | - | TRBV29-1 | TRBD2 | TRBJ2-1
CASSPARDTYGYTF | TGTGCCAGCTCACCCGCTCGGGACACCTATGGCTACACCTTC | - | TRBV18 | - | TRBJ1-2
CAWKGVRNTEAFF | TGTGCCTGGAAAGGAGTGAGGAACACTGAAGCTTTCTTT | few | TRBV30 | - | TRBJ1-1
CASSLWTSGNNEQFF | TGTGCCAGCAGCTTGTGGACTAGCGGAAACAATGAGCAGTTCTTC | few | TRBV5-4 | TRBD2 | TRBJ2-1
CASSGLAGGPDTQYF | TGTGCCAGCAGTGGACTAGCGGGGGGGCCAGATACGCAGTATTTT | - | TRBV6-1 | TRBD2 | TRBJ2-3
CASRDRVSNEKLFF | TGTGCCAGTCGGGACAGGGTATCCAATGAAAAACTGTTTTTT | - | TRBV19 | TRBD1 | TRBJ1-4
CAISDRGDADTQYF | TGTGCCATCAGTGATCGGGGGGACGCAGATACGCAGTATTTT | - | TRBV10-3 | TRBD2 | TRBJ2-3
CASRSGSGVEFF | TGTGCCAGCAGGTCGGGAAGCGGGGTGGAGTTCTTC | - | TRBV7-9 | TRBD2 | TRBJ2-1
CASGDRGREDEQYF | TGTGCCAGCGGGGACAGGGGGCGCGAGGACGAGCAGTACTTC | - | TRBV28 | TRBD1 | TRBJ2-7
CASSLWEGPSYEQYF | TGTGCCAGCAGCCTTTGGGAGGGTCCCTCCTACGAGCAGTACTTC | - | TRBV7-9 | TRBD2 | TRBJ2-7
CASSRDILNQPQHF | TGTGCCAGCAGCCGGGACATACTAAATCAGCCCCAGCATTTT | - | TRBV2 | - | TRBJ1-5
CASSQRSGSETQYF | TGCGCCAGCAGCCAACGTAGCGGGAGTGAGACCCAGTACTTC | - | TRBV4-3 | TRBD2 | TRBJ2-5
CSVEGSGTGYEYEQYF | TGCAGCGTTGAAGGGAGCGGGACAGGGTATGAGTACGAGCAGTACTTC | - | TRBV29-1 | TRBD1 | TRBJ2-7
CASSSDSFYGYTF | TGTGCCAGCAGCTCGGACAGCTTCTATGGCTACACCTTC | - | TRBV5-6 | - | TRBJ1-2
CASSQRTEGPTGELFF | TGCGCCAGCAGCCAAAGGACAGAAGGCCCCACCGGGGAGCTGTTTTTT | - | TRBV4-3 | - | TRBJ2-2
CASSLYSTDTQYF | TGTGCCAGCAGCTTGTATAGCACAGATACGCAGTATTTT | once | TRBV7-2 | - | TRBJ2-3
CASSITGNYGYTF | TGTGCCAGCAGTATAACAGGGAACTATGGCTACACCTTC | - | TRBV27 | - | TRBJ1-2
CASSYNTDSGNTIYF | TGTGCCAGCAGTTACAACACCGACTCTGGAAACACCATATATTTT | - | TRBV6-5 | - | TRBJ1-3
CASSTPGGAYNEQFF | TGTGCCAGTAGTACCCCTGGCGGCGCTTACAATGAGCAGTTCTTC | - | TRBV19 | - | TRBJ2-1
CASSLKSLLWQYF | TGTGCCAGCAGCTTAAAGAGCCTACTTTGGCAGTACTTC | - | TRBV7-8 | - | TRBJ2-7
CASSPRDEQYF | TGTGCCAGCAGTCCGAGGGACGAGCAGTACTTC | - | TRBV28 | - | TRBJ2-7
CASSQMGPPEDYGYTF | TGCGCCAGCAGCCAGATGGGTCCTCCGGAGGACTATGGCTACACCTTC | - | TRBV5-1 | - | TRBJ1-2
CSVEGTDLTDTQYF | TGCAGCGTTGAGGGGACAGACCTGACAGATACGCAGTATTTT | few | TRBV29-1 | TRBD1 | TRBJ2-3
CASSRTDEKLFF | TGCGCCAGCAGCCGAACGGATGAAAAACTGTTTTTT | - | TRBV4-1 | - | TRBJ1-4